This T cell receptor (beta chain) was sequenced for a study of tumor-infiltrating lymphocytes in primary liver carcinoma. Study-wide context: Resection treated the patients' primary liver carcinoma.

A word on this clonotype: A read error may be the cause here, since a much bigger clone is one base away.

Constant-region priming of around 490 ng total RNA yielded TCR beta cDNA. Library construction for TCR beta comprised three nested multiplex PCR rounds performed with slightly modified ARM-PCR. Investigators reported that the first two PCR rounds, at 10 cycles each, used TRBV1-TRBV30 forward primers with a C-beta reverse primer. TCRdb re-called the multiplex PCR reads through MiXCR, storing one row per CDR3 protein. The sample contains 310,000 or so distinct CDR3 sequences, 58% of which appear only once. CDR1 is MNHEY and CDR2 is SVGAGI in the germline V gene. The CDR3 length is 15 residues. RNA was extracted from whole blood without cell sorting, alongside germline DNA.

Sequencing input: peripheral blood. The TCR originated in a woman aged 30 to 39 with primary liver carcinoma and hepatitis B virus infection. The chain uses TRBV6-5 and TRBJ2-3; TRBD1 is a possible D gene (6 bases). The CDR3 coding sequence is TGTGCCAGCAGTCACTCGAAGGGGGAGCCAGATACGCAGTATTTT. Its protein is CASSHSKGEPDTQYF.